The clone carrying this T cell receptor beta chain occurred a few times. This entry comes from a study of blood T cell repertoires in COVID-19. At the level of the study: The samples span acute and convalescent COVID-19 from the United States, Italy and Spain. From T cells, B-cell-depleted T cells, or PBMCs came the material, which was cDNA or gDNA.

In the original processing: It was from reference gene primer amplification that nucleated cell counts were estimated. Libraries were prepared by immunoSEQ multiplex PCR; TCRdb keeps only in-frame clonotypes and omits some of them. The D gene and trimming were derived from the DNA, and the V and J assignments and clone size from that table. The sample consists of about 190,000 clones, around 85% of them appearing once. After removal of 6 bases from V and 8 bases from J, the junction contained 4 bases not matched to a gene. CDR1 ENHRY and CDR2 SYGVKD come from the germline V gene. There are 13 residues in the CDR3.

This clonotype originated in a man aged 30-40 years with acute or convalescent COVID-19. Input material: peripheral blood. The V and J genes are TRBV10-3 and TRBJ2-1, with TRBD2 matching over 10 bases. CDR3 in amino acids: CAIRDLAGDEQFF. In DNA, the CDR3 is TGTGCCATCAGGGACCTAGCGGGGGATGAGCAGTTCTTC.